This TCR beta chain was observed in a study of molecular identifiers for immune sequencing clone quantification. This clonotype was found a few times. The CDR3 extends over 15 amino acids. Germline loops: CDR1 MNHEY, CDR2 SVGEGT. V gave up 8 bases and J gave up 2 bases, with 17 bases separating them. TCRdb ran MiXCR on the PCR reads and lists one entry per CDR3 protein. The sample holds 300,000 to 400,000 distinct CDR3 sequences; 24% are singletons and the top ten take 0.65% to 0.95%. The chain is built from TRBV6-2 or TRBV6-3 and TRBJ2-3; D may correspond to TRBD1 or TRBD2 (5 bases each). The specimen sequenced was naive CD8+ T cells from blood, with Jurkat cell RNA spiked in. The sample's subset: FACS-sorted CD8+CD4-CCR7+CD45RA+ naive T cells. The TCR was taken from a human donor in good health. Some libraries in this study had Jurkat cell RNA spiked in. This chain's CDR3 is CASLSGPYDTDTQYF. In nucleotides, the CDR3 is TGTGCCAGCCTATCGGGGCCCTATGACACAGATACGCAGTATTTT.